This T cell receptor (beta chain) stems from a study of beta chain features in type 1 diabetes. Turning to the study itself: The samples had around 98 million sorted cells examined in all. Overall study results and limits: Moderately but significantly shorter TCRB CDR3s were found in Type 1 diabetes patients in all four CD4+ subsets. A potential PCR bias toward shorter templates would be equal in patient and control samples. Patients' naive, central memory and Treg TCRB repertoires seemed closer to one another than those of healthy donors.

The CDR3 sequence is 16 residues long. V lost 7 bases, J lost 1 base, and 16 bases lay in between. The germline V gene encodes CDR1 SNHLY and CDR2 FYNNEI. As every portion of the isolated RNA was reverse transcribed, the sequencing read expressed TCRB transcripts. The method was immunoSEQ multiplex PCR; TCRdb's version includes in-frame clones alone and lacks a portion of them. The sample yields around 240,000 clones, more than 65% seen once. Turning to this clone: The antigen is not known.

The sequence was obtained from a man aged 25 to 40 in good health. The sample comprised naive CD4+ T cells from blood. V gene TRBV2 combines with J gene TRBJ2-2; weak D call: TRBD2 (6 bases). The CDR3 nucleotides read TGTGCCAGCAACCGCGGAGGGGCCCTGAACACCGGGGAGCTGTTTTTT. It yields the protein CASNRGGALNTGELFF.